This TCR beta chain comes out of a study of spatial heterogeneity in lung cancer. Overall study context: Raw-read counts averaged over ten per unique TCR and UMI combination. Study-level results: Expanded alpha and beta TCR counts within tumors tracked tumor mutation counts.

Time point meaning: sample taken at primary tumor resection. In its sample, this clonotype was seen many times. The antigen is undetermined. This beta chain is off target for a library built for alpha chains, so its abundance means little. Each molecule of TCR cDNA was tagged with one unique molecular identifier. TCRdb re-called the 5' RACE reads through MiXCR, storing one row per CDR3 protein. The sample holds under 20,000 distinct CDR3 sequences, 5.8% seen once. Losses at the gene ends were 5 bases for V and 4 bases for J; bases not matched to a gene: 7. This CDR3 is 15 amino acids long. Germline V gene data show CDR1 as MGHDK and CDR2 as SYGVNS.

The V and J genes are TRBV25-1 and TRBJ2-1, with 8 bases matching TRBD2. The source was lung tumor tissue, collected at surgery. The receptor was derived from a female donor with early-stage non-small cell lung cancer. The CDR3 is CASSLAGPGYNEQFF. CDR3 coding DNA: TGTGCCAGCAGTTTAGCGGGACCGGGTTACAATGAGCAGTTCTTC.